These T cell receptor beta chains were read from a single sample in a study of blood T cell repertoires in COVID-19. Method: immunoSEQ multiplex PCR; TCRdb's copy keeps in-frame clones and lacks some. Of around 70,000 clones in the sample, roughly 76% are singletons; the top ten hold about 20%. Material for sequencing was peripheral blood. The receptor source for this set is a woman in her 70s with acute or convalescent COVID-19. Both conserved end residues are part of each CDR3.

>TRBJ2-3|TRBV23-1
CASSQPSSLAGGSFFTDTQYF
>TRBJ1-5|TRBV18
CASSPTRNQPQHF
>TRBJ2-7|TRBV6-5
CASSGQGKSYEQYF
>TRBJ1-2|TRBV30
CAWRPLPVGGYGYTF
>TRBJ2-7|TRBV9
CASSVRGGAYEQYF
>TRBJ2-7|TRBV4-1
CASSQDYGYEQYF
>TRBJ2-3|TRBV20-1
CSASPADTQYF
>TRBJ2-7|TRBV20-1
CSASLGEQYF
>TRBJ1-2|TRBV18
CASSPRVQRSNYGYTF
>TRBJ2-7|TRBV6-5
CASRRTFQASYEQYF
>TRBJ1-4|TRBV3-1/TRBV3-2
CASSPTGVNEKLFF
>TRBJ2-7|TRBV6-5
CAGSDLTDYEQYF
>TRBJ2-5|TRBV7-8
CASSSFGGRSKETQYF
>TRBJ2-7|TRBV6-6
CASRQGQGSYEQYF
>TRBJ1-2|TRBV28
CASSFTTGVNYGYTF
>TRBJ1-4|TRBV5-4
CASSFGATNEKLFF
>TRBJ2-6|TRBV18
CASSTGPLGSSGANVLTF
>TRBJ2-3|TRBV7-9
CASSLASGIITDTQYF
>TRBJ1-2|TRBV6-1
CASSEARQGASGRGYTF
>TRBJ1-4|TRBV7-9
CASSLESEKLFF
>TRBJ2-7|TRBV27
CASSLSYLTGTGSYEQYF
>TRBJ1-2|TRBV19
CASSPGQGANYGYTF
>TRBJ2-7|TRBV9
CASSSRGGRPPYEQYF
>TRBJ2-7|TRBV10-1
CVPRRALPDEQYF
>TRBJ2-2|TRBV2
CASSDRLAAGELFF
>TRBJ2-5|TRBV18
CASSPADFRETQYF